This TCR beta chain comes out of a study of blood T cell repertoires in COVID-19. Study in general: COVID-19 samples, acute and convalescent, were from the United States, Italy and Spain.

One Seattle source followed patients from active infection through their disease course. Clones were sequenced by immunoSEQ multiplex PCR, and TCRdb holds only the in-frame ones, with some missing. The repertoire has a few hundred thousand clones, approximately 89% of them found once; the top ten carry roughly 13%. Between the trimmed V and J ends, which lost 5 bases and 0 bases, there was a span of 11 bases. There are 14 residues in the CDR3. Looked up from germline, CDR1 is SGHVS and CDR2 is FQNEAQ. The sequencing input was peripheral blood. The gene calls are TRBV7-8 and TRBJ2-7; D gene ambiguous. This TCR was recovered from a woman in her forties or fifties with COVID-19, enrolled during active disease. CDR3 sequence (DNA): TGTGCCAGCAGCCCCAGCAGGTCCTCCTACGAGCAGTACTTC. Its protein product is CASSPSRSSYEQYF.